A single sample gave rise to the 9 T cell receptor beta chains below, sequenced in a study of blood T cell repertoires in COVID-19. Produced via immunoSEQ multiplex PCR; TCRdb's table is partial and in-frame only. Among roughly 80,000 clones, under 90% were seen once, and the ten largest hold over 10%. Material: peripheral blood. The origin of the receptors is a human donor in a cohort sampled during active COVID-19.

The chain links TRBV27 to TRBJ2-2; 7 nucleotides agree with TRBD2. The J segment lost 7 bases and the V segment lost 7 bases, leaving 12 bases of the junction unmatched. Germline values: CDR1 MNHEY, CDR2 SMNVEV (reference sequence). CDR3 length: 15 residues. CDR3 protein: CASTRGGQTNGELFF. In nucleotides, the CDR3 is TGTGCCAGCACCCGGGGAGGGCAGACCAACGGGGAGCTGTTTTTT.

The chain combines TRBV2 with TRBJ1-5; 8 bases fit TRBD1. V lost 1 base to trimming and J lost 6 bases; unmatched junction nucleotides: 5. The CDR3 has 15 amino acids. CDR1 SNHLY and CDR2 FYNNEI come from the germline V gene. The CDR3 protein is CASSEGRGPRQPQHF. The CDR3 coding sequence is TGTGCCAGCAGTGAAGGCAGGGGGCCGCGTCAGCCCCAGCATTTT.

The chain employs TRBV27 and TRBJ2-7, with 7 bases lining up with TRBD1. V was clipped by 0 bases and J by 6 bases; unmatched bases: 11. The CDR3 is made up of 16 amino acids. The germline CDR1 and CDR2 sequences are MNHEY and SMNVEV (reference sequence). CDR3 in amino acids: CASSLSVNEGAGEQYF. The CDR3 DNA reads as TGTGCCAGCAGTTTATCCGTTAATGAGGGGGCGGGCGAGCAGTACTTC.

V and J are TRBV6-5 and TRBJ1-4, with no clear D. The CDR3 consists of 14 residues. V was shortened by 9 bases and J by 4 bases, with 15 bases between the two germline ends. Per the germline V gene, CDR1 is MNHEY and CDR2 is SVGAGI. CDR3 bases: TGTGCCAGTCAGCGGGGAGGGAATAATGAAAAACTGTTTTTT. Encoded protein: CASQRGGNNEKLFF.

This sequence joins TRBV9 and TRBJ1-1; 7 nucleotides align to TRBD1. Per germline, CDR1 SGDLS and CDR2 YYNGEE. V gave up 0 bases and J gave up 5 bases; unmatched junction bases: 4. The CDR3 totals 14 residues. CDR3 region: CASSVGSGGTEAFF. In DNA, the CDR3 is TGTGCCAGCAGCGTAGGGTCAGGGGGGACTGAAGCTTTCTTT.

This chain joins TRBV2 and TRBJ1-4; D unclear. The CDR3 has 13 residues. Germline V lookup: CDR1 SNHLY, CDR2 FYNNEI. Trimming shortened V by 4 bases and J by 5 bases, and 8 bases separated the two germline ends. The CDR3 bases are TGTGCCAGCAGTGCCGGGTCAAATGAAAAACTGTTTTTT. It translates to CASSAGSNEKLFF.

The V call is TRBV7-9, the J call TRBJ1-2; TRBD1 might be the D (6 bases). CDR1 and CDR2 from the germline V gene are SEHNR and FQNEAQ (reference sequence). CDR3 length: 13 amino acids. Trimming cost V 6 bases and J 5 bases, with 13 bases left between them. DNA of the CDR3: TGTGCCAGCAGGAGGACAGTGGGGTATGGCTACACCTTC. Its protein is CASRRTVGYGYTF.

The chain combines TRBV2 with TRBJ2-7; D remains ambiguous. The CDR3 is 13 residues long. Trimming removed 4 bases at V and 2 bases at J, with 9 bases between. Germline V gene data show CDR1 as SNHLY and CDR2 as FYNNEI. The CDR3 spells CASSVGRPYEQYF. DNA for the CDR3: TGTGCCAGCAGTGTAGGCAGGCCCTACGAGCAGTACTTC.

V gene TRBV11-2 combines with J gene TRBJ2-1, with 9 bases fitting TRBD1. V shed 5 bases, J shed 4 bases, and the junction held 12 bases outside the gene matches. From germline, CDR1 is SGHAT and CDR2 FQNNGV. The CDR3 spans 17 residues. CDR3 coding DNA: TGTGCCAGCAGCAGTCCCGGGACAGGGACCGGTTACAATGAGCAGTTCTTC. It is translated as CASSSPGTGTGYNEQFF.